The rows below give T cell receptor beta chains drawn from one sample of a study of regulatory T cells in long-lasting Graves disease. TCRdb independently ran MiXCR on the multiplex PCR reads; one entry per CDR3 protein. The sample yields about 220,000 distinct CDR3 sequences, roughly 19% seen once. The sample also formed part of further work on T cells in Graves' hyperthyroidism and ophthalmopathy.

The sample was peripheral blood mononuclear cells (PBMCs), taken at new diagnosis, from a patient treated with antithyroid drugs. These receptors were obtained from a woman in her 30s with Graves disease. Both conserved end residues are part of each CDR3. Each record gives: clone size, D gene, CDR3 length, V gene, J gene, CDR3 protein, CDR3 DNA. The D gene is left open where the match is weak. Expanded clones are given a class, and other clones once, few, many or no size at all.

clone_size: -
d_call: -
cdr3_length: 13
v_call: TRBV12-3/TRBV12-4
j_call: TRBJ1-4
cdr3_aa: CASSLTDNEKLFF
cdr3_nt: TGTGCCAGCAGTTTGACAGATAATGAAAAACTGTTTTTT

clone_size: many
d_call: -
cdr3_length: 14
v_call: TRBV5-1
j_call: TRBJ2-3
cdr3_aa: CASSLRVQPDTQYF
cdr3_nt: TGCGCCAGCAGCTTGAGAGTTCAGCCGGATACGCAGTATTTT

clone_size: many
d_call: TRBD1
cdr3_length: 14
v_call: TRBV24-1
j_call: TRBJ1-4
cdr3_aa: CATSEGTGGEKLFF
cdr3_nt: TGTGCCACCAGTGAAGGGACAGGGGGAGAAAAACTGTTTTTT

clone_size: once
d_call: -
cdr3_length: 15
v_call: TRBV11-2
j_call: TRBJ2-5
cdr3_aa: CASSLAPSGGETQYF
cdr3_nt: TGTGCCAGCAGCTTAGCTCCCTCAGGAGGAGAGACCCAGTACTTC

clone_size: many
d_call: -
cdr3_length: 16
v_call: TRBV11-3
j_call: TRBJ2-4
cdr3_aa: CASSNGQLGAKNIQYF
cdr3_nt: TGTGCCAGCAGCAACGGACAGTTAGGGGCCAAAAACATTCAGTACTTC

clone_size: -
d_call: -
cdr3_length: 14
v_call: TRBV28
j_call: TRBJ2-7
cdr3_aa: CASSPWTVPTEQYF
cdr3_nt: TGTGCCAGCAGTCCTTGGACAGTTCCTACGGAGCAGTACTTC

clone_size: -
d_call: TRBD1
cdr3_length: 18
v_call: TRBV11-3
j_call: TRBJ2-6
cdr3_aa: CASSHRDRFGSGANVLTF
cdr3_nt: TGTGCCAGCAGCCACCGGGACAGGTTTGGCTCTGGGGCCAACGTCCTGACTTTC

clone_size: many
d_call: -
cdr3_length: 16
v_call: TRBV29-1
j_call: TRBJ1-1
cdr3_aa: CSVEGEGKGMNTEAFF
cdr3_nt: TGCAGCGTTGAAGGGGAGGGAAAGGGCATGAACACTGAAGCTTTCTTT

clone_size: -
d_call: -
cdr3_length: 17
v_call: TRBV6-1
j_call: TRBJ2-1
cdr3_aa: CASRAAQQGHHYNEQFF
cdr3_nt: TGTGCCAGCAGGGCCGCCCAACAGGGACACCACTACAATGAGCAGTTCTTC

clone_size: many
d_call: -
cdr3_length: 17
v_call: TRBV12-3/TRBV12-4
j_call: TRBJ2-3
cdr3_aa: CASSLGSPGLAPDTQYF
cdr3_nt: TGTGCCAGCAGTTTAGGCTCCCCGGGATTGGCCCCAGATACGCAGTATTTT

clone_size: many
d_call: -
cdr3_length: 14
v_call: TRBV5-1
j_call: TRBJ2-7
cdr3_aa: CASSLISGPYEQYF
cdr3_nt: TGCGCCAGCAGCTTGATTAGTGGCCCCTACGAGCAGTACTTC

clone_size: many
d_call: TRBD1
cdr3_length: 16
v_call: TRBV7-4
j_call: TRBJ2-3
cdr3_aa: CASSLAPGGDTDTQYF
cdr3_nt: TGTGCCAGCAGCTTAGCACCAGGGGGCGATACAGATACGCAGTATTTT

clone_size: few
d_call: -
cdr3_length: 15
v_call: TRBV25-1
j_call: TRBJ2-7
cdr3_aa: CASSESLGRSGEQYF
cdr3_nt: TGTGCCAGCAGTGAATCTCTTGGTAGGTCGGGCGAGCAGTACTTC

clone_size: many
d_call: TRBD1
cdr3_length: 15
v_call: TRBV9
j_call: TRBJ1-3
cdr3_aa: CASSVDRGAGNTIYF
cdr3_nt: TGTGCCAGCAGCGTCGACAGGGGGGCTGGAAACACCATATATTTT

clone_size: many
d_call: -
cdr3_length: 17
v_call: TRBV11-3
j_call: TRBJ2-1
cdr3_aa: CASSLDRWNRSYNEQFF
cdr3_nt: TGTGCCAGCAGCTTAGATAGGTGGAATAGATCCTACAATGAGCAGTTCTTC

clone_size: few
d_call: -
cdr3_length: 13
v_call: TRBV19
j_call: TRBJ1-2
cdr3_aa: CASSIGTDRGYTF
cdr3_nt: TGTGCCAGTAGTATAGGCACAGATCGTGGCTACACCTTC

clone_size: many
d_call: TRBD1
cdr3_length: 18
v_call: TRBV28
j_call: TRBJ1-6
cdr3_aa: CASSFLRRGGVPPSPLHF
cdr3_nt: TGTGCCAGCAGTTTCCTCCGCAGGGGGGGGGTTCCCCCTTCACCCCTCCACTTT

clone_size: -
d_call: TRBD2
cdr3_length: 14
v_call: TRBV4-1
j_call: TRBJ2-1
cdr3_aa: CASRREGTKNEQFF
cdr3_nt: TGCGCCAGCCGGCGGGAGGGTACTAAAAATGAGCAGTTCTTC

clone_size: many
d_call: TRBD2
cdr3_length: 16
v_call: TRBV3-1
j_call: TRBJ2-2
cdr3_aa: CASSPGLAGGTGELFF
cdr3_nt: TGCGCCAGCAGCCCCGGACTAGCGGGAGGGACCGGGGAGCTGTTTTTT

clone_size: many
d_call: -
cdr3_length: 17
v_call: TRBV5-1
j_call: TRBJ2-2
cdr3_aa: CASSLARGAPNTGELFF
cdr3_nt: TGCGCCAGCAGCTTGGCCAGGGGGGCCCCGAACACCGGGGAGCTGTTTTTT

clone_size: few
d_call: TRBD1
cdr3_length: 14
v_call: TRBV11-3
j_call: TRBJ2-7
cdr3_aa: CASSTGGPTYEQYF
cdr3_nt: TGTGCCAGCAGCACAGGGGGACCCACCTACGAGCAGTACTTC

clone_size: many
d_call: -
cdr3_length: 13
v_call: TRBV27
j_call: TRBJ1-1
cdr3_aa: CASNRALNTEAFF
cdr3_nt: TGTGCCAGCAACAGGGCCTTGAACACTGAAGCTTTCTTT

clone_size: many
d_call: -
cdr3_length: 15
v_call: TRBV5-1
j_call: TRBJ1-5
cdr3_aa: CASSQSGTLNQPQHF
cdr3_nt: TGCGCCAGCAGCCAATCCGGGACCCTCAATCAGCCCCAGCATTTT

clone_size: many
d_call: TRBD1
cdr3_length: 13
v_call: TRBV5-1
j_call: TRBJ2-1
cdr3_aa: CASRSPQGNEQFF
cdr3_nt: TGCGCCAGCAGGTCGCCACAGGGGAATGAGCAGTTCTTC

clone_size: many
d_call: TRBD1
cdr3_length: 14
v_call: TRBV28
j_call: TRBJ1-2
cdr3_aa: CASRRTGVVWGYTF
cdr3_nt: TGTGCCAGCAGGAGGACAGGGGTTGTTTGGGGCTACACCTTC

clone_size: -
d_call: TRBD2
cdr3_length: 17
v_call: TRBV11-2
j_call: TRBJ2-5
cdr3_aa: CASSLGLEREWRETQYF
cdr3_nt: TGTGCCAGCAGCTTAGGATTAGAGCGGGAGTGGAGAGAGACCCAGTACTTC

clone_size: -
d_call: TRBD2
cdr3_length: 14
v_call: TRBV19
j_call: TRBJ2-7
cdr3_aa: CASSSVAGAVEQYF
cdr3_nt: TGTGCCAGTAGTTCTGTAGCGGGAGCGGTCGAGCAGTACTTC

clone_size: many
d_call: -
cdr3_length: 13
v_call: TRBV6-1
j_call: TRBJ1-4
cdr3_aa: CASSDLGGEKLFF
cdr3_nt: TGTGCCAGCAGTGATCTCGGGGGCGAAAAACTGTTTTTT

clone_size: many
d_call: TRBD2
cdr3_length: 14
v_call: TRBV18
j_call: TRBJ2-7
cdr3_aa: CASSRSGGEQKQYF
cdr3_nt: TGTGCCAGCTCACGCTCCGGGGGGGAGCAAAAGCAGTACTTC

clone_size: many
d_call: -
cdr3_length: 12
v_call: TRBV6-1
j_call: TRBJ2-7
cdr3_aa: CASRDGTYEQYF
cdr3_nt: TGTGCCAGCAGGGACGGGACCTACGAGCAGTACTTC

clone_size: -
d_call: -
cdr3_length: 12
v_call: TRBV18
j_call: TRBJ1-2
cdr3_aa: CASSVANYGYTF
cdr3_nt: TGTGCCAGCTCAGTAGCTAACTATGGCTACACCTTC

clone_size: many
d_call: TRBD1
cdr3_length: 15
v_call: TRBV29-1
j_call: TRBJ2-1
cdr3_aa: CSVVLTGGTYNEQFF
cdr3_nt: TGCAGCGTTGTCTTGACAGGGGGCACGTACAATGAGCAGTTCTTC

clone_size: many
d_call: TRBD1
cdr3_length: 17
v_call: TRBV19
j_call: TRBJ1-4
cdr3_aa: CASSKLRNRGRVEKLFF
cdr3_nt: TGTGCCAGTAGTAAACTCCGGAACAGGGGGCGCGTTGAAAAACTGTTTTTT

clone_size: many
d_call: TRBD1
cdr3_length: 14
v_call: TRBV12-3/TRBV12-4
j_call: TRBJ1-1
cdr3_aa: CASSPTGTNTEAFF
cdr3_nt: TGTGCCAGCAGTCCGACAGGGACGAACACTGAAGCTTTCTTT

clone_size: -
d_call: -
cdr3_length: 15
v_call: TRBV6-5
j_call: TRBJ2-2
cdr3_aa: CASSSRRGATGELFF
cdr3_nt: TGTGCCAGCAGTTCCCGAAGGGGGGCCACCGGGGAGCTGTTTTTT

clone_size: -
d_call: -
cdr3_length: 15
v_call: TRBV5-1
j_call: TRBJ1-5
cdr3_aa: CASSLAGTSSQPQHF
cdr3_nt: TGCGCCAGCAGCTTGGCGGGGACATCGAGTCAGCCCCAGCATTTT

clone_size: many
d_call: -
cdr3_length: 13
v_call: TRBV12-3/TRBV12-4
j_call: TRBJ1-1
cdr3_aa: CASRPTEIPEAFF
cdr3_nt: TGTGCCAGCAGACCGACAGAGATCCCTGAAGCTTTCTTT

clone_size: many
d_call: TRBD2
cdr3_length: 16
v_call: TRBV12-3/TRBV12-4
j_call: TRBJ2-3
cdr3_aa: CASSLVGGGATDTQYF
cdr3_nt: TGTGCCAGCAGTTTAGTCGGCGGGGGGGCCACAGATACGCAGTATTTT

clone_size: few
d_call: TRBD1
cdr3_length: 16
v_call: TRBV28
j_call: TRBJ2-2
cdr3_aa: CASTPETGGLIGELFF
cdr3_nt: TGTGCCAGCACCCCCGAGACAGGGGGTTTGATCGGGGAGCTGTTTTTT

clone_size: medium-sized
d_call: -
cdr3_length: 14
v_call: TRBV12-3/TRBV12-4
j_call: TRBJ1-1
cdr3_aa: CASNPTGWSTEAFF
cdr3_nt: TGTGCCAGCAACCCTACAGGGTGGAGCACTGAAGCTTTCTTT

clone_size: -
d_call: -
cdr3_length: 13
v_call: TRBV6-1
j_call: TRBJ2-7
cdr3_aa: CASRYSVDYEQYF
cdr3_nt: TGTGCCAGCAGGTATTCTGTGGACTACGAGCAGTACTTC